These 5 T cell receptor beta chains were sequenced from one sample in a study of T cell responses to AZD1222 COVID-19 vaccine. The method was immunoSEQ multiplex PCR; TCRdb's version includes in-frame clones alone and lacks a portion of them. The sample has approximately 110,000 clones, roughly 86% seen once. This material consisted of peripheral blood, taken 28 days after the second AZD1222 dose. These receptors were obtained from an adult who received the AZD1222 COVID-19 vaccine.

The chain couples TRBV4-2 to TRBJ2-2; tentatively, D is TRBD2 (5 bases). The V end lost 0 bases, the J end lost 5 bases, and 16 bases lay between the germline ends. Germline V lookup: CDR1 LGHNA, CDR2 YNFKEQ. The CDR3 extends over 17 amino acids. The CDR3 spells CASSQDVQEGGTGELFF. Written as DNA, the CDR3 is TGTGCCAGCAGCCAAGATGTCCAAGAGGGTGGGACCGGGGAGCTGTTTTTT.

This chain joins TRBV28 and TRBJ2-7; 7 bases line up with TRBD1. Looked up from germline, CDR1 is MDHEN and CDR2 is SYDVKM. V was pared by 3 bases and J by 1 base, with 3 bases of the junction left unmatched. This CDR3 spans 14 amino acids. The DNA for the CDR3 is TGTGCCAGCAGTTTTCCGGGACAGTCCTACGAGCAGTACTTC. It codes for CASSFPGQSYEQYF. The full variable domain, with the rest looked up from reference TRBV28 and TRBJ2-7, is DVKVTQSSRYLVKRTGEKVFLECVQDMDHENMFWYRQDPGLGLRLIYFSYDVKMKEKGDIPEGYSVSREKKERFSLILESASTNQTSMYLCASSFPGQSYEQYFGPGTRLTVT.

The V gene is TRBV13, the J gene TRBJ2-1; 9 nucleotides agree with TRBD2. V dropped 3 bases and J dropped 0; count of bases not matched to a gene: 6. The CDR3 loop spans 17 amino acids. The V gene's germline CDR1 is PRHDT and CDR2 FYEKMQ (reference sequence). CDR3 residues: CASSLGSGGSSYNEQFF. Written as DNA, the CDR3 is TGTGCCAGCAGCTTGGGGAGCGGGGGGAGCTCCTACAATGAGCAGTTCTTC.

This clone showed up just a few times. This chain connects TRBV6-2 or TRBV6-3 to TRBJ2-5; the D gene is possibly TRBD2 (6 bases). With 2 bases removed from V and 5 bases from J, the gap between germline ends came to 15 bases. The CDR3 sequence is 15 residues long. Germline-derived CDR1 and CDR2 are MNHEY and SVGEGT. The CDR3: CASSYGQGGWETQYF. CDR3 DNA: TGTGCCAGCAGTTACGGGCAGGGAGGATGGGAGACCCAGTACTTC.

This clone appeared a single time. This chain joins TRBV25-1 and TRBJ2-1; D may be TRBD1 (6 bases). The CDR3 covers 15 residues. Germline values: CDR1 MGHDK, CDR2 SYGVNS. The V gene lost 5 bases and the J gene lost 2 bases, with 13 bases spanning the gap. CDR3 sequence reads: CASSRGGVTYNEQFF. The CDR3 DNA is TGTGCCAGCAGTAGAGGGGGAGTAACCTACAATGAGCAGTTCTTC. Filled out from reference TRBV25-1 and TRBJ2-1, the complete variable domain reads EADIYQTPRYLVIGTGKKITLECSQTMGHDKMYWYQQDPGMELHLIHYSYGVNSTEKGDLSSESTVSRIRTEHFPLTLESARPSHTSQYLCASSRGGVTYNEQFFGPGTRLTVL.